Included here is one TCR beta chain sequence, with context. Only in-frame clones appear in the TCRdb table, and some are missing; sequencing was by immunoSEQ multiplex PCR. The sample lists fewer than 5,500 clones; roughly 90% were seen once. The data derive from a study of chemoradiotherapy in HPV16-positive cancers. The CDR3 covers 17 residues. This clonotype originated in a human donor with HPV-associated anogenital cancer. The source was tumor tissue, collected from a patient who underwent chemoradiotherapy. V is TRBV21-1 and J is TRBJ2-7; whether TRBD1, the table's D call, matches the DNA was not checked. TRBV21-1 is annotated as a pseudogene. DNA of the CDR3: TGTGCCAGCAGCAAAAAAGGGTCGACAGGGGGATGGAGCGAGCAGTACGTC. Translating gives CASSKKGSTGGWSEQYV.